A single sample is the source of the 13 T cell receptor beta chains below, sequenced in a study of shared clonotypes between healthy human individuals. Using immunoSEQ multiplex PCR, the repertoire was profiled, and TCRdb retains in-frame clones only, with some absent. The table records 400,000 to 500,000 clones, 79% of them present only once. The sample comprised PBMCs. Receptors were obtained from a woman aged 40 to 50 in good health. Some clones in this sample may be carry-over from other donors' samples.

This clone was seen more than once but under ten times. The chain couples TRBV7-3 to TRBJ2-5; the D call may be TRBD1 or TRBD2 (5 bases each). CDR3 size: 13 residues. The germline gives CDR1 SGHTA, CDR2 FQGTGA. V was clipped by 6 bases and J by 2 bases, with 10 bases between them. CDR3 DNA sequence: TGTGCCAGCAGTCGGGGCCAACAAGAGACCCAGTACTTC. Protein product: CASSRGQQETQYF.

V and J are TRBV6-1 and TRBJ2-5; 12 bases line up with TRBD1. After removal of 2 bases from V and 5 bases from J, the junction contained 6 bases not matched to a gene. The CDR3 runs to 16 residues. CDR1 is MNHNS, CDR2 SASEGT, per germline. The CDR3 protein is CASSEPGTGGGETQYF. Written as DNA, the CDR3 is TGTGCCAGCAGTGAACCCGGGACAGGGGGCGGGGAGACCCAGTACTTC.

This clone occurred a few times. The genes are TRBV15 and TRBJ2-3, with a possible D match to TRBD2 (6 bases). The germline gives CDR1 LNHNV, CDR2 YYDKDF (reference sequence). V gave up 3 bases and J gave up 2 bases, with 15 bases separating them. This CDR3 comprises 16 residues. CDR3 nucleotides: TGTGCCACCAGCAGGCGTTCTGCGGGGCACACAGATACGCAGTATTTT. Encoded protein: CATSRRSAGHTDTQYF.

This chain links TRBV25-1 with TRBJ2-3; TRBD1 matches 8 bases. Germline lookup yields CDR1 MGHDK and CDR2 SYGVNS. The V gene end was trimmed by 2 bases and the J gene end by 2 bases; junction bases not matched to a gene: 6. The CDR3 is made up of 16 amino acids. The CDR3 DNA is TGTGCCAGCAGTGAAGGTACAGGGGGTTACACAGATACGCAGTATTTT. This encodes CASSEGTGGYTDTQYF. Complete variable domain (other parts from reference TRBV25-1 and TRBJ2-3): EADIYQTPRYLVIGTGKKITLECSQTMGHDKMYWYQQDPGMELHLIHYSYGVNSTEKGDLSSESTVSRIRTEHFPLTLESARPSHTSQYLCASSEGTGGYTDTQYFGPGTRLTVL.

This chain joins TRBV18 and TRBJ2-5; maybe TRBD1 (6 bases). Per germline, CDR1 KGHSH and CDR2 LQKENI. The CDR3 runs 17 residues. V lost 3 bases to trimming and J lost 2 bases, with 19 bases between them. The CDR3 region has the DNA TGTGCCAGCTCACCGCGGTTACTGGGACAAATTCAAGAGACCCAGTACTTC. It translates to CASSPRLLGQIQETQYF.

This rearrangement joins TRBV19 to TRBJ1-5; TRBD1 matches 10 bases. Germline values: CDR1 LNHDA, CDR2 SQIVND (reference sequence). The CDR3 contains 14 residues. Losses at the gene ends were 6 bases for V and 7 bases for J; bases not matched to a gene: 6. The CDR3 DNA follows: TGTGCCAGTAGGATCCGACAGGGGGCCCAGCCCCAGCATTTT. Residues: CASRIRQGAQPQHF.

The chain links TRBV5-1 to TRBJ2-7; 8 positions agree with TRBD1. Looked up from germline, CDR1 is SGHRS and CDR2 is YFSETQ. CDR3 length: 15 residues. V gave up 4 bases and J gave up 2 bases; unmatched junction bases: 8. CDR3 sequence: CASSIGTGPAYEQYF. The CDR3 region has the DNA TGCGCCAGCAGCATCGGGACAGGCCCCGCCTACGAGCAGTACTTC.

This clone appeared a few times. The rearrangement links TRBV29-1 to TRBJ2-7, with 7 bases fitting TRBD1. Germline CDR1 is SQVTM and CDR2 is ANQGSEA. Trimming at V came to 4 bases and at J to 2 bases, leaving 5 bases not matched to a gene. The CDR3 contains 13 residues. CDR3 loop: CSVAGTEPYEQYF. The CDR3 bases are TGCAGCGTTGCGGGGACAGAGCCCTACGAGCAGTACTTC.

This clone was detected once. V is TRBV7-3 and J is TRBJ1-2; weak D call: TRBD1 (6 bases). Deletions cut 5 bases from V and 1 base from J, with 11 bases between. This CDR3 is built from 14 residues. Germline values: CDR1 SGHTA, CDR2 FQGTGA. CDR3 in amino acids: CASSQNRDNYGYTF. DNA of the CDR3: TGTGCCAGCAGCCAAAACAGGGATAACTATGGCTACACCTTC.

The chain employs TRBV4-2 and TRBJ2-7; 11 bases agree with TRBD2. Germline CDR1 is LGHNA and CDR2 is YNFKEQ. The CDR3 is made up of 20 amino acids. Unmatched junction bases numbered 20, after V lost 2 bases and J lost 5 bases. The DNA of the CDR3 is TGTGCCAGCAGCCAATCGACAGGGGGAGGTAATAGCGGGAGGGCCGACGAGCAGTACTTC. Its translation: CASSQSTGGGNSGRADEQYF.

This rearrangement joins TRBV5-1 to TRBJ2-1; unclear D gene. V was trimmed by 4 bases and J by 3 bases, leaving 5 bases between them. The CDR3 extends over 12 amino acids. Germline assignment: CDR1 SGHRS and CDR2 YFSETQ. CDR3 loop: CASSHNYNEQFF. CDR3 in DNA: TGCGCCAGCAGCCATAACTACAATGAGCAGTTCTTC.

With regard to this clone: With a far larger clone one base away, a read error is the likely cause. The rearrangement links TRBV2 to TRBJ1-4; D might be TRBD1 (5 bases). CDR1 is SNHLY, CDR2 FYNNEI, per germline. The CDR3 spans 11 residues. CDR3 sequence: CASQGYEKPFF. Written as DNA, the CDR3 is TGTGCCAGTCAGGGTTATGAAAAACCGTTTTTT.

The chain couples TRBV7-2 to TRBJ2-3; D is ambiguous. Trimming took 5 bases from V and 3 from J, leaving 9 bases between them. Germline CDR1 is SGHTA and CDR2 is FQGNSA. The CDR3 consists of 13 residues. CDR3 in amino acids: CASSLRLTDTQYF. Here the CDR3 DNA reads TGTGCCAGCAGCCTCCGACTTACAGATACGCAGTATTTT.